What follows are 8 T cell receptor beta chains derived from one specimen sequenced in a study of identical twins. TCRdb reprocessed the 5' RACE reads with MiXCR, giving one entry per CDR3 protein. Of about 690,000 distinct CDR3 sequences listed, 21% are singletons. This sample was also put to use in a study of T cells expressing NK-cell markers.

Sequences were obtained from PBMCs. Receptors originate from a woman aged 18-30 years in good health.

This clonotype was detected a few times. The chain employs TRBV20-1 and TRBJ2-3; D ambiguous. This CDR3 contains 12 residues. The V gene lost 8 bases and the J gene lost 2 bases, with 11 bases spanning the gap. In germline, CDR1 is DFQATT, CDR2 SNEGSKA (reference sequence). The CDR3 reads CSPWLTTDTQYF. The CDR3 coding sequence is TGCAGTCCGTGGCTGACCACAGATACGCAGTATTTT.

Ten or more counts support this clonotype. V gene TRBV9 combines with J gene TRBJ1-1; D may be TRBD1 (6 bases). From germline, CDR1 is SGDLS and CDR2 YYNGEE. The CDR3 covers 13 residues. CDR3 protein: CASAGGADTEAFF. The CDR3 DNA is TGTGCAAGCGCGGGGGGGGCAGACACTGAAGCTTTCTTT.

This clonotype has a handful of counts. This chain links TRBV6-5 with TRBJ2-1; 11 nucleotides align to TRBD2. There are 16 residues in the CDR3. Germline lookup yields CDR1 MNHEY and CDR2 SVGAGI. The ends lost 6 bases at V and 3 bases at J; junction bases unmatched: 7. Here the CDR3 reads CASSLIAGGVYNEQFF. The DNA of the CDR3 is TGTGCCAGCAGCTTAATAGCGGGGGGGGTCTACAATGAGCAGTTCTTC.

This clonotype came up a few times. The rearrangement links TRBV7-3 to TRBJ1-1; D is undetermined. With 2 bases removed from V and 2 bases from J, the gap between germline ends came to 12 bases. Germline V gene data show CDR1 as SGHTA and CDR2 as FQGTGA. The CDR3 covers 15 residues. The CDR3 spells CASSLRFEANTEAFF. CDR3 DNA: TGTGCCAGCAGCTTACGTTTCGAGGCCAACACTGAAGCTTTCTTT.

The chain employs TRBV12-3 or TRBV12-4 and TRBJ1-1; D not resolved. Trimming took 0 bases from V and 10 from J, leaving 12 bases between them. The CDR3 consists of 13 residues. The DNA for the CDR3 is TGTGCCAGCAGTTTAGCAGGGTCAGCGAGAGCTTTCTTT. It codes for CASSLAGSARAFF.

The CDR3: CASSPSARQGGYEQYF. The CDR3 DNA follows: TGTGCCAGCTCACCTTCGGCTCGACAGGGGGGCTACGAGCAGTACTTC. The rearrangement uses TRBV18 and TRBJ2-7; 9 bases agree with TRBD1. V lost 3 bases and J lost 3; bases outside the gene matches: 9. Per the germline V gene, CDR1 is KGHSH and CDR2 is LQKENI. The CDR3 runs 16 residues.

The genes are TRBV6-2 or TRBV6-3 and TRBJ2-1; 8 positions agree with TRBD2. The CDR3 length is 15 residues. J lost 7 bases, V lost 5 bases, and 10 bases had no gene match. CDR1 and CDR2 (germline): MNHEY, SVGEGT. In DNA, the CDR3 is TGTGCCAGCAGTAAACTAGCGGACCGGGGGAATGAGCAGTTCTTC. Translating gives CASSKLADRGNEQFF.

Only a few counts were recorded for this clonotype. The chain uses TRBV20-1 and TRBJ2-7, with D perhaps given as TRBD1 or TRBD2 (5 bases each). CDR1 DFQATT and CDR2 SNEGSKA come from the germline V gene (reference sequence). The CDR3 spans 14 residues. Trimming pared 6 bases from V and 0 bases from J, leaving 15 bases between. CDR3 DNA: TGCAGTGCCCCGCCGGGGCATAACTCCTACGAGCAGTACTTC. Amino acids: CSAPPGHNSYEQYF.